The clone carrying this T cell receptor beta chain was observed at least ten times. The antigen is not known. These data come from a study of early T cells in non-severe SARS-CoV-2 infection. Study findings and constraints: VDJdb matches were skewed toward anti-spike CD8 T cell responses.

Attached unique molecular identifiers marked individual cDNA molecules. From the 5' RACE reads, TCRdb called clonotypes with MiXCR, one entry per CDR3 protein. The data hold some 82,000 distinct CDR3 sequences, with around 6% observed a single time. The sequenced material came from whole blood. This receptor was identified in an adult who was a healthcare worker with PCR-confirmed SARS-CoV-2 infection or an uninfected control (not recorded which).

CDR3 DNA: TGTGCCAGCAGCTTGGCTGGATTTAGGGGTGAAAAACTGTTTTTT. Residues: CASSLAGFRGEKLFF. This chain joins TRBV7-8 and TRBJ1-4; weak D call: TRBD1 (5 bases). Per germline, CDR1 SGHVS and CDR2 FQNEAQ. The length of the CDR3 is 15 residues. The V end lost 3 bases, the J end lost 7 bases, and 15 bases lay between the germline ends. Complete variable domain (other parts from reference TRBV7-8 and TRBJ1-4): GAGVSQSPRYKVAKRGQDVALRCDPISGHVSLFWYQQALGQGPEFLTYFQNEAQLDKSGLPSDRFFAERPEGSVSTLKIQRTQQEDSAVYLCASSLAGFRGEKLFFGSGTQLSVL.